This is a list of T cell receptor beta chains from one sample in a study of blood T cell repertoires in COVID-19. Profiling relied on immunoSEQ multiplex PCR, and the TCRdb table lists in-frame clones only, not all of them. This table has over 200,000 clones, 70% to 85% appearing once. Sequencing was carried out using PBMCs or T cells enriched from blood (not recorded which). These receptor sequences come from a man aged 35-49 years who had recovered from COVID-19. CDR3s include the opening cysteine and the closing phenylalanine or tryptophan. The D gene is left open where the match is weak. Some rows have no size entry. The others give once, few or many, or a class for an expanded clone.

d_gene: NA; j_gene: TRBJ2-5; abundance: NA; v_gene: TRBV14; CDR3nt: TGTGCCAGCAGCCAAGAGGCGCGGGTCAGTCTGGAAGAGACCCAGTACTTC; CDR3aa: CASSQEARVSLEETQYF
d_gene: NA; j_gene: TRBJ2-1; abundance: NA; v_gene: TRBV7-2; CDR3nt: TGTGCCAGCAGCCCGGACACGTACATTGAGCAGTTCTTC; CDR3aa: CASSPDTYIEQFF
d_gene: TRBD2; j_gene: TRBJ2-3; abundance: NA; v_gene: TRBV6-5; CDR3nt: TGTGCCAGCAGTTCCCTGACTAGCGGGTCCACAGATACGCAGTATTTT; CDR3aa: CASSSLTSGSTDTQYF
d_gene: NA; j_gene: TRBJ1-1; abundance: NA; v_gene: TRBV28; CDR3nt: TGTGCCAGCAGCCCATGGACAGACGGTGGGAGGGGTGAAGCTTTCTTT; CDR3aa: CASSPWTDGGRGEAFF
d_gene: NA; j_gene: TRBJ2-5; abundance: once; v_gene: TRBV19; CDR3nt: TGTGCCAGTAGTTCCCTCCTGCCGAGGGCAGAAGAGACCCAGTACTTC; CDR3aa: CASSSLLPRAEETQYF
d_gene: NA; j_gene: TRBJ1-1; abundance: NA; v_gene: TRBV7-2; CDR3nt: TGTGCCAGCAGCTTAGACAGGAACACTGAAGCTTTCTTT; CDR3aa: CASSLDRNTEAFF
d_gene: NA; j_gene: TRBJ1-1; abundance: NA; v_gene: TRBV7-9; CDR3nt: TGTGCCAGCAGCTTCGCGGGAAGGGACACTGAAGCTTTCTTT; CDR3aa: CASSFAGRDTEAFF
d_gene: NA; j_gene: TRBJ1-1; abundance: NA; v_gene: TRBV20-1; CDR3nt: TGCAGTGCTAAGGGAGCTGAAGCTTTCTTT; CDR3aa: CSAKGAEAFF
d_gene: NA; j_gene: TRBJ1-1; abundance: NA; v_gene: TRBV4-2; CDR3nt: TGTGCCAGCAGCCAAGTTGCGGGGGGGCCGGGTGAAGCTTTCTTT; CDR3aa: CASSQVAGGPGEAFF
d_gene: TRBD2; j_gene: TRBJ2-1; abundance: NA; v_gene: TRBV14; CDR3nt: TGTGCCAGCAGCCTCAAAAAAGGCGGACTAGCGAGTGGCAATGAGCAGTTCTTC; CDR3aa: CASSLKKGGLASGNEQFF
d_gene: TRBD1; j_gene: TRBJ2-5; abundance: NA; v_gene: TRBV6-5; CDR3nt: TGTGCCACGCGGACAGGGGAACAGACCCAGTACTTC; CDR3aa: CATRTGEQTQYF
d_gene: NA; j_gene: TRBJ2-1; abundance: NA; v_gene: TRBV19; CDR3nt: TGTGCCAGTAGTGGCTGGCGGGGCGCATCAGCCAATGAGCAGTTCTTC; CDR3aa: CASSGWRGASANEQFF
d_gene: NA; j_gene: TRBJ1-2; abundance: NA; v_gene: TRBV12-3/TRBV12-4; CDR3nt: TGTGCCAGCAGTTTAGATTCGGCAGGGAGGACCTTC; CDR3aa: CASSLDSAGRTF
d_gene: NA; j_gene: TRBJ2-2; abundance: NA; v_gene: TRBV6-5; CDR3nt: TGTGCCAGCAGGCGCGGGACGGGTTTGGCCGGGGAGCTGTTTTTT; CDR3aa: CASRRGTGLAGELFF
d_gene: NA; j_gene: TRBJ2-6; abundance: NA; v_gene: TRBV21-1; CDR3nt: TGTGCCAGCAGCACGCTCAGGGGTGGGACTGGGGCCAACGTCCTGACTTTC; CDR3aa: CASSTLRGGTGANVLTF
d_gene: NA; j_gene: TRBJ2-2; abundance: NA; v_gene: TRBV7-9; CDR3nt: TGTGCCAGCAGCTATAATTTAAACACCGGGGAGCTGTTTTTT; CDR3aa: CASSYNLNTGELFF
d_gene: NA; j_gene: TRBJ1-2; abundance: once; v_gene: TRBV30; CDR3nt: TGTGCCTGGGCAGGGTACTATGGCTACACCTTC; CDR3aa: CAWAGYYGYTF
d_gene: TRBD2; j_gene: TRBJ2-7; abundance: NA; v_gene: TRBV7-2; CDR3nt: TGTGCCAGCAGCCTAACTAGCGGGAGGGCCTACGAGCAGTACTTC; CDR3aa: CASSLTSGRAYEQYF
d_gene: NA; j_gene: TRBJ1-3; abundance: NA; v_gene: TRBV27; CDR3nt: TGTGCCAGCAGTCCGTCGTTTGCATACCTCGCGGGAAACACCATATATTTT; CDR3aa: CASSPSFAYLAGNTIYF
d_gene: NA; j_gene: TRBJ1-1; abundance: NA; v_gene: TRBV30; CDR3nt: TGTGCCTGGAGTCCCGGCACTGAAGCTTTCTTT; CDR3aa: CAWSPGTEAFF
d_gene: NA; j_gene: TRBJ2-4; abundance: NA; v_gene: TRBV28; CDR3nt: TGTGCCAGCAATCGAGAGGAAGACATTCAGTACTTC; CDR3aa: CASNREEDIQYF
d_gene: NA; j_gene: TRBJ2-1; abundance: NA; v_gene: TRBV6-6; CDR3nt: TGTGCCAGCAGTTACTCGAGTACCACCTACAATGAGCAGTTCTTC; CDR3aa: CASSYSSTTYNEQFF
d_gene: NA; j_gene: TRBJ1-1; abundance: once; v_gene: TRBV11-1; CDR3nt: TGTGCCAGCAGCTTCCAGAACACTGAAGCTTTCTTT; CDR3aa: CASSFQNTEAFF
d_gene: TRBD1; j_gene: TRBJ1-2; abundance: few; v_gene: TRBV28; CDR3nt: TGTGCCAGCAGTTTACCGGCAGGGGGTGGCTACACCTTC; CDR3aa: CASSLPAGGGYTF
d_gene: NA; j_gene: TRBJ2-7; abundance: NA; v_gene: TRBV12-3/TRBV12-4; CDR3nt: TGTGCCAGCAGCCAGAAAACCTCCTACGAGCAGTACTTC; CDR3aa: CASSQKTSYEQYF
d_gene: TRBD1; j_gene: TRBJ1-1; abundance: NA; v_gene: TRBV29-1; CDR3nt: TGCAGCGTTGGGGCGGGACAGGGCATGAACACTGAAGCTTTCTTT; CDR3aa: CSVGAGQGMNTEAFF
d_gene: NA; j_gene: TRBJ1-2; abundance: NA; v_gene: TRBV9; CDR3nt: TGTGCCAGCAGCGTAGCCGGGAGAGGCTACACCTTC; CDR3aa: CASSVAGRGYTF